These T cell receptor beta chains were read from a single sample in a study of shared clonotypes between healthy human individuals. The method was immunoSEQ multiplex PCR; TCRdb's version includes in-frame clones alone and lacks a portion of them. This table holds hundreds of thousands of clones, roughly four fifths found once. Sequencing input: PBMCs. These receptors were taken from a woman aged 40 to 50 in good health. Some clones in this sample may be carry-over from other donors' samples. Both conserved end residues are part of each CDR3. Each record gives: CDR3 DNA, CDR3 protein, clone size, J gene, V gene, D gene. D genes are given only for firm matches. Size is omitted from some rows. Given values are once, few, many or a class for expanded clones.

TGTGCCAGCAGTGACGGTAGCGGGAGCACAGATACGCAGTATTTT,CASSDGSGSTDTQYF,few,TRBJ2-3,TRBV6-4,TRBD2
TGTGGTACCGGGACAGGGGGCGGCGACTATGGCTACACCTTC,CGTGTGGGDYGYTF,NA,TRBJ1-2,TRBV5-4,TRBD1
TGCAGCGTTGAAGGGGCGGCCCGAGGTGAGCAGTTCTTC,CSVEGAARGEQFF,NA,TRBJ2-1,TRBV29-1,NA
TGTGCCAGCCGCGATACAGTGACAGGGTTCGACAATGAGCAGTTCTTC,CASRDTVTGFDNEQFF,NA,TRBJ2-1,TRBV11-1,TRBD1
TGCGCCAGCAGTTCCGGGACAGCGGGCACTGAAGCTTTCTTT,CASSSGTAGTEAFF,once,TRBJ1-1,TRBV5-1,TRBD1
TGCAGCGTGGGCGGGGAAGAGACCCAGTACTTC,CSVGGEETQYF,NA,TRBJ2-5,TRBV29-1,NA
TGTGCCAGCAGGAGACAGGGAGGCAATCAGCCCCAGCATTTT,CASRRQGGNQPQHF,few,TRBJ1-5,TRBV27,TRBD1
TGTGCCATCAGTGAGTCGACGGCGGGAGCGTGGCGAGCGGCTCCTCGCGAGCAGTACTTC,CAISESTAGAWRAAPREQYF,NA,TRBJ2-7,TRBV10-3,TRBD2
TGTGCCAGCAGTGATGTAGCGGGCAATGAGCAGTTCTTC,CASSDVAGNEQFF,NA,TRBJ2-1,TRBV25-1,TRBD2
TGTGCCAGCGGCGGGAGGGGTTCGGAGACCCAGTACTTC,CASGGRGSETQYF,NA,TRBJ2-5,TRBV7-7,TRBD2
TGTGCCAGCAGCTTTGGGACAGGGGGCTACAATGAGCAGTTCTTC,CASSFGTGGYNEQFF,many,TRBJ2-1,TRBV5-4,TRBD1
TGTGCCAGCAGCCCGGGACTAGCGGGAGCTAGAGGAGAGCAGTACTTC,CASSPGLAGARGEQYF,NA,TRBJ2-7,TRBV5-4,TRBD2
TGTGCCAGCAGCGTCGTGATGGGACAGATTAGCAATCAGCCCCAGCATTTT,CASSVVMGQISNQPQHF,NA,TRBJ1-5,TRBV9,TRBD1
TGTGCCAGCAGCGTAGGCCAGGGGGCTGTAGATGAGCAGTTCTTC,CASSVGQGAVDEQFF,NA,TRBJ2-1,TRBV9,TRBD1
TGTGCCAGTACCTTCGACAGGCCGAACACTGAAGCTTTCTTT,CASTFDRPNTEAFF,once,TRBJ1-1,TRBV19,NA
TGCAGCGTTGAAGGTGGCCCCTTCTACGAGCAGTACTTC,CSVEGGPFYEQYF,NA,TRBJ2-7,TRBV29-1,NA
TGTGCCAGCAGCTCCTCGGGGATCAATGAGCAGTTCTTC,CASSSSGINEQFF,NA,TRBJ2-1,TRBV7-3,NA
TGTGCCAGCTCATCACGAGACAATCAGCCCCAGCATTTT,CASSSRDNQPQHF,NA,TRBJ1-5,TRBV18,NA
TGTGCCAGCACCGGCCACCGCGTTATGAACACTGAAGCTTTCTTT,CASTGHRVMNTEAFF,NA,TRBJ1-1,TRBV7-8,NA
TGCGCCAGCAGCCTTTTAGTTAAGAATGAGCAGTTCTTC,CASSLLVKNEQFF,NA,TRBJ2-1,TRBV4-3,NA
TGTGCCAGCAGTGAAGCGTCAGGCGCCAACTATGGCTACACCTTC,CASSEASGANYGYTF,NA,TRBJ1-2,TRBV6-1,NA
TGTGCCAGCAGCTTGCTGGACAGAGCGAACACCGGGGAGCTGTTTTTT,CASSLLDRANTGELFF,NA,TRBJ2-2,TRBV5-4,NA